This T cell receptor beta chain comes out of a study of Ad26.COV2.S vaccination and SARS-CoV-2 variants. Regarding treatment: over 15 received Ad26.COV2.S at low or high dose, single or two shots; about 5 received placebo; per-sample allocation not given. Sampling was performed 63 days after the first vaccine or placebo injection. The CDR3 is 10 residues long. V was trimmed by 5 bases and J by 2 bases, leaving 2 bases between them. Germline lookup yields CDR1 DFQATT and CDR2 SNEGSKA (reference sequence). Findings and limits, study-wide: Vaccine recipients showed a spike-specific TCR breadth that was higher than in placebo recipients.

This table comes from immunoSEQ multiplex PCR, and its TCRdb copy is limited to in-frame clones, with some not included. The table includes 400,000 to 450,000 clones, approximately 92% detected once. As concerns this clone: As yet, its antigen is unknown. This specimen includes other DNA sequences encoding the same CDR3.

The rearrangement joins TRBV20-1 to TRBJ2-3; D not certain. This sequence originates from a person between 18 and 65 years old who received the Ad26.COV2.S COVID-19 vaccine or a placebo. Here the sequenced sample was peripheral blood, taken in a trial of Ad26.COV2.S vaccine versus placebo. The CDR3 DNA is TGCAGTGCTTACACAGATACGCAGTATTTT. Its translation: CSAYTDTQYF.